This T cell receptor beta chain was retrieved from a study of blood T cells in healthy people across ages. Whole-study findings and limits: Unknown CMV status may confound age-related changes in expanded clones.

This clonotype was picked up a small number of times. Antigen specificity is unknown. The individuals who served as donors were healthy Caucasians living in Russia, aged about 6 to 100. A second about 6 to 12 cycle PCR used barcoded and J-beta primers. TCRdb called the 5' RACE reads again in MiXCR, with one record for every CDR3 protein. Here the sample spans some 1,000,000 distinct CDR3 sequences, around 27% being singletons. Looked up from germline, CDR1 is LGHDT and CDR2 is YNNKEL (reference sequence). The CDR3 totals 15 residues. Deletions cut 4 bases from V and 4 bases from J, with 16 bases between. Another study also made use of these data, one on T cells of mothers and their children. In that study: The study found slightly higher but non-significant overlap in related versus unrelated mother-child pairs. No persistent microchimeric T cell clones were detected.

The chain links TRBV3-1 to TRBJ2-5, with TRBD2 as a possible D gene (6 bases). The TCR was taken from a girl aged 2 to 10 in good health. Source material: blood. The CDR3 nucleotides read TGTGCCAGCAGCCGCAACCTACGGGGAGGAGAGACCCAGTACTTC. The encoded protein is CASSRNLRGGETQYF.